This TCR beta chain was sequenced in a study of blood T cell repertoires in COVID-19. Across the whole study: Italy, Spain and the United States were the sources of the convalescent and acute COVID-19 samples. The cDNA or gDNA used as material had been derived from T cells, B-cell-depleted T cells, or PBMCs.

V lost 4 bases and J 7 bases, leaving 14 bases between the germline ends. Germline V gene lookup returns CDR1 LGHDT and CDR2 YNNKEL (reference sequence). CDR3 length: 14 residues. Original data processing: For nucleated cells, counts were estimated from reference gene primer amplification. Repertoires were generated with immunoSEQ multiplex PCR, while TCRdb's copy carries only in-frame clones and drops some. The D gene and trimming were derived from the DNA, and the V and J assignments and clone size from that table. The table records some 85,000 clones, 75% to 90% of them present only once. Material for sequencing was peripheral blood. The sequence was obtained from a woman older than 75 with acute or convalescent COVID-19. This chain uses TRBV3-1 (or the pseudogene TRBV3-2) with TRBJ2-1; the D gene is possibly TRBD2 (5 bases). The CDR3 DNA sequence: TGTGCCAGCAGCCCGGACGGCGGGCGGAATGAGCAGTTCTTC. As protein: CASSPDGGRNEQFF.